The 10 T cell receptor beta chains given below trace back to one sample, sequenced in a study of blood T cell repertoires in COVID-19. Clones were read by immunoSEQ multiplex PCR, and TCRdb kept only the in-frame ones, dropping some. The repertoire includes around 50,000 clones, 88% of them detected once, and over 8.5% sits in the top ten. The specimen was peripheral blood. These receptor sequences come from a man over 45 with active COVID-19.

The DNA of the CDR3 is TGTGCCAGCAGCTTCAGCGGGGGGGCATACAATGAGCAGTTCTTC. As protein: CASSFSGGAYNEQFF. This sequence joins TRBV11-3 and TRBJ2-1; TRBD2 matches at 10 bases. V lost 3 bases and J lost 4; bases outside the gene matches: 3. This CDR3 spans 15 amino acids. Per germline, CDR1 SGHNT and CDR2 YENEEA.

V usage is TRBV4-1 and J usage is TRBJ2-7; 8 bases map to TRBD2. J gave up 3 bases and V 1 base, and 11 bases lay outside the gene matches. Germline lookup yields CDR1 MGHRA and CDR2 YSYEKL. The CDR3 has 17 amino acids. The CDR3 bases are TGCGCCAGCAGCCAAGGGGGTACCAGCGGGAGTCTCTACGAGCAGTACTTC. Protein product: CASSQGGTSGSLYEQYF.

The genes are TRBV19 and TRBJ2-5; possible D gene TRBD1, 5 bases. The CDR3 sequence is 12 residues long. The V end was cut by 5 bases, the J end by 5 bases, with 9 bases between. In germline, CDR1 is LNHDA, CDR2 SQIVND (reference sequence). The CDR3 DNA is TGTGCCAGTAGTGGTGGGGCGGAGACCCAGTACTTC. Translation: CASSGGAETQYF.

This clone was observed a few times. The chain recombines TRBV7-2 with TRBJ1-4; 10 nucleotides agree with TRBD1. Germline V gives CDR1 SGHTA, CDR2 FQGNSA. The CDR3 contains 15 residues. V trimming: 6 bases; J trimming: 8 bases; junction bases outside the gene matches: 9. The CDR3 nucleotides are TGTGCCAGCAGTGGGGGGCGGGACAGGGGAGAAAAACTGTTTTTT. This translates into CASSGGRDRGEKLFF.

This clone showed up just once. This chain joins TRBV30 and TRBJ2-1, with D tentatively TRBD1 (6 bases). CDR1 and CDR2 (germline): GTSNPN, SVGIG (reference sequence). The CDR3 is made up of 14 amino acids. With 1 base removed from V and 7 bases from J, the gap between germline ends came to 14 bases. CDR3 sequence reads: CAWSEHREGNEQFF. The CDR3 DNA sequence: TGTGCCTGGAGTGAGCACAGGGAAGGGAATGAGCAGTTCTTC.

The chain is built from TRBV7-9 and TRBJ1-5; 10 bases match TRBD1. The trim removed 5 bases at V and 6 bases at J, leaving 7 bases unmatched. The CDR3 length is 15 residues. Germline V gene sequence: CDR1 SEHNR, CDR2 FQNEAQ (reference sequence). The CDR3 is CASSRPGQGGQPQHF. The CDR3 DNA follows: TGTGCCAGCAGCCGGCCCGGACAGGGGGGTCAGCCCCAGCATTTT.

The chain couples TRBV5-1 to TRBJ2-5; tentatively, D is TRBD2 (5 bases). Per germline, CDR1 SGHRS and CDR2 YFSETQ. The CDR3 covers 15 residues. Between the trimmed V and J ends, which lost 4 bases and 2 bases, there was a span of 15 bases. The CDR3 nucleotides read TGCGCCAGCAGCACGACCTCGGGAACGCAAGAGACCCAGTACTTC. Amino acid sequence: CASSTTSGTQETQYF.

This chain links TRBV6-5 with TRBJ1-6, with D perhaps matching TRBD1 (6 bases). Germline CDR1 and CDR2: MNHEY and SVGAGI. Trimming stripped 6 bases from V and 9 bases from J, with 15 bases between. The CDR3 is 14 residues long. Written as DNA, the CDR3 is TGTGCCAGCAGACTGGACAGCCGTACTTCACCCCTCCACTTT. As protein: CASRLDSRTSPLHF.

The chain employs TRBV10-3 and TRBJ2-7, with D unclear. V shed 3 bases and J shed 3 bases, with 6 bases lying between them. CDR1 and CDR2 (germline): ENHRY, SYGVKD. CDR3 length: 12 amino acids. The CDR3 DNA reads TGTGCCATCAGTGAAAACGGCTACGAGCAGTACTTC. The encoded protein is CAISENGYEQYF.

This clone occurred a few times. CDR3 residues: CSAAGPGPPEQFF. CDR3 DNA: TGCAGCGCAGCGGGGCCAGGTCCTCCTGAGCAGTTCTTC. V is TRBV29-1 and J is TRBJ2-1; 7 bases agree with TRBD2. The germline V gene has CDR1 SQVTM and CDR2 ANQGSEA. The CDR3 loop spans 13 amino acids. V lost 7 bases and J lost 9; bases outside the gene matches: 12.